This T cell receptor (beta chain) appears in the sequencing data of a study of blood T cell repertoires in COVID-19. Study information: Spain, Italy and the United States supplied samples that represented acute and convalescent COVID-19.

The CDR3 is 17 residues long. CDR1 MNHNS and CDR2 SASEGT come from the germline V gene. V was pared by 4 bases and J by 0 bases, with 9 bases of the junction left unmatched. Self-reported history from a screening survey and questionnaire set each donor's cohort. Recovery meant two consecutive negative NP/OP PCR tests, professional clearance, or resolved symptoms. Clones were read by immunoSEQ multiplex PCR, and TCRdb kept only the in-frame ones, dropping some. Here the sample spans more than 200,000 clones, roughly nine tenths being singletons. Sequenced sample: PBMCs or T cells enriched from blood (not recorded which). The rearrangement uses TRBV6-1 and TRBJ2-5; TRBD1 matches 9 bases. This TCR derives from a man aged 25 to 40 who had recovered from COVID-19. CDR3 nucleotides: TGTGCCAGCAGTGCGGGACAGGGCCCGTTGTACCAAGAGACCCAGTACTTC. This translates into CASSAGQGPLYQETQYF.